These T cell receptor beta chains were read from a single sample in a study of CD8+ T cells in alopecia areata. Sequenced by immunoSEQ multiplex PCR; TCRdb stores in-frame clones only, minus some. There are 200,000 to 250,000 clones in the sample; more than 45% occur only once, and about 1.4% lies in the top ten. This specimen was CD4+ T cells sorted from blood, taken at week 4, from a patient treated with tofacitinib. Receptors were obtained from a human donor with alopecia areata. Both conserved end residues are part of each CDR3. The D gene is left open where the match is weak. Size values are once, few and many counts, or a class for expanded clones, and some rows have none.

TRBD2	TRBV7-2	TRBJ2-2	.	CASSPQGGRGGELFF	TGTGCCAGCAGCCCCCAAGGAGGGAGGGGCGGGGAGCTGTTTTTT
.	TRBV5-1	TRBJ2-1	.	CASSGSGTHDNEQFF	TGCGCCAGCAGCGGGTCCGGGACGCACGACAATGAGCAGTTCTTC
.	TRBV29-1	TRBJ2-6	.	CSVAKGARGGANVLTF	TGCAGCGTTGCAAAGGGGGCGCGGGGTGGGGCCAACGTCCTGACTTTC
.	TRBV30	TRBJ1-6	once	CAWSGSSSYNSPLHF	TGTGCCTGGAGTGGGTCCAGCTCCTATAATTCACCCCTCCACTTT
TRBD2	TRBV9	TRBJ2-7	.	CASSVTSGASYEQYF	TGTGCCAGCAGCGTGACTAGCGGGGCGTCCTACGAGCAGTACTTC
.	TRBV7-2	TRBJ2-1	few	CASSLASEYNEQFF	TGTGCCAGCAGCTTAGCTTCAGAATACAATGAGCAGTTCTTC
.	TRBV19	TRBJ1-1	.	CASSPMAWTEAFF	TGTGCCAGTAGTCCTATGGCGTGGACTGAAGCTTTCTTT
TRBD1	TRBV2	TRBJ2-7	few	CASRDRVGYEQYF	TGTGCCAGCAGGGACAGGGTAGGCTACGAGCAGTACTTC
.	TRBV18	TRBJ1-2	.	CASSPGGQGYGYTF	TGTGCCAGCTCACCAGGGGGCCAAGGGTATGGCTACACCTTC
.	TRBV7-2	TRBJ1-1	few	CASSPGSLNTEAFF	TGTGCCAGCAGCCCCGGATCCTTGAACACTGAAGCTTTCTTT
TRBD1	TRBV9	TRBJ2-3	.	CASSVEGQTDTQYF	TGTGCCAGCAGCGTAGAGGGACAGACAGATACGCAGTATTTT
.	TRBV9	TRBJ1-1	few	CASSVEANTEAFF	TGTGCCAGCAGCGTAGAGGCGAACACTGAAGCTTTCTTT
.	TRBV11-2	TRBJ2-5	.	CASSRGPLRETQYF	TGTGCCAGCAGCCGCGGACCCCTCCGAGAGACCCAGTACTTC
.	TRBV5-1	TRBJ2-7	.	CASSLEGGKYEQYF	TGCGCCAGCAGCTTGGAGGGTGGAAAATACGAGCAGTACTTC
.	TRBV27	TRBJ2-7	.	CASSWAPESYEQYF	TGTGCCAGCAGTTGGGCACCAGAATCCTACGAGCAGTACTTC
.	TRBV9	TRBJ1-2	.	CASSVGFNTRNTPPYGYTF	TGTGCCAGCAGCGTAGGATTCAACACACGGAATACGCCCCCCTATGGCTACACCTTC
.	TRBV30	TRBJ1-5	few	CAWSPGDVEPQHF	TGTGCCTGGAGTCCCGGGGACGTCGAGCCCCAGCATTTT
.	TRBV27	TRBJ2-6	.	CASSRDHSGANVLTF	TGTGCCAGTAGCCGGGATCACTCTGGGGCCAACGTCCTGACTTTC
.	TRBV18	TRBJ2-4	.	CASSPRDKAQNIQYF	TGTGCCAGCTCACCAAGGGACAAAGCTCAAAACATTCAGTACTTC
.	TRBV29-1	TRBJ1-2	.	CSASGGGSYGYTF	TGCAGCGCCTCCGGTGGGGGCTCCTATGGCTACACCTTC
.	TRBV7-8	TRBJ1-2	.	CASSLAVRTAKDYGYTF	TGTGCCAGCAGCTTAGCGGTTAGGACAGCCAAGGACTATGGCTACACCTTC
TRBD1	TRBV27	TRBJ1-6	.	CASSPIRDRGNSPLHF	TGTGCCAGCAGTCCTATCCGGGACAGGGGCAATTCACCCCTCCACTTT
.	TRBV29-1	TRBJ2-1	.	CSVAPGQVINEQFF	TGCAGCGTTGCTCCTGGGCAGGTAATCAATGAGCAGTTCTTC
TRBD1	TRBV2	TRBJ2-2	.	CASRARTGTTGELFF	TGTGCCAGCAGAGCCCGGACAGGGACCACCGGGGAGCTGTTTTTT
TRBD1	TRBV29-1	TRBJ1-1	.	CSVTGTGAFEAFF	TGCAGCGTTACCGGGACAGGAGCTTTTGAAGCTTTCTTT
.	TRBV30	TRBJ2-1	.	CAWSVGGRSNEQFF	TGTGCCTGGAGTGTAGGGGGGCGGTCGAATGAGCAGTTCTTC
.	TRBV29-1	TRBJ1-5	.	CSVAENQRQPQHF	TGCAGCGTTGCTGAGAACCAGCGTCAGCCCCAGCATTTT
TRBD2	TRBV7-9	TRBJ2-6	few	CASSSSGESPSGANVLTF	TGTGCCAGCAGCTCCAGCGGGGAGTCGCCCTCTGGGGCCAACGTCCTGACTTTC
.	TRBV2	TRBJ2-5	.	CASSDSPLTFETQYF	TGTGCCAGCAGTGATTCGCCTTTGACCTTCGAGACCCAGTACTTC
.	TRBV30	TRBJ1-1	.	CAWETGLNTEAFF	TGTGCCTGGGAGACCGGCCTGAACACTGAAGCTTTCTTT
.	TRBV4-3	TRBJ2-2	few	CASSQDVRELFF	TGCGCCAGCAGCCAGGACGTCAGGGAGCTGTTTTTT
TRBD1	TRBV25-1	TRBJ2-7	.	CASSVPPGQGSYEQYF	TGTGCCAGCAGTGTACCTCCGGGACAGGGCTCCTACGAGCAGTACTTC
TRBD1	TRBV29-1	TRBJ1-2	.	CSVEVGQGAGGYTF	TGCAGCGTTGAGGTTGGGCAGGGGGCAGGTGGCTACACCTTC
.	TRBV5-1	TRBJ2-6	.	CASSFSSGANVLTF	TGCGCCAGCAGCTTCAGCTCTGGGGCCAACGTCCTGACTTTC
.	TRBV13	TRBJ1-2	.	CASSLVQGPYGYTF	TGTGCCAGCAGCTTAGTTCAGGGACCCTATGGCTACACCTTC
.	TRBV29-1	TRBJ2-3	few	CSVSEADTQYF	TGCAGCGTTTCCGAGGCAGATACGCAGTATTTT
.	TRBV5-1	TRBJ1-4	.	CASSLNPTGTLTNEKLFF	TGCGCCAGCAGCTTAAACCCCACCGGAACGTTAACTAATGAAAAACTGTTTTTT
.	TRBV5-1	TRBJ2-3	.	CASSLGGDRSDTQYF	TGCGCCAGCAGCTTGGGGGGTGATAGGTCAGATACGCAGTATTTT
.	TRBV28	TRBJ1-2	.	CASSALADGYTF	TGTGCCAGCTCCGCTTTGGCAGATGGCTACACCTTC
TRBD2	TRBV29-1	TRBJ2-1	.	CSVIPNLAGGSYNEQFF	TGCAGCGTTATCCCTAATTTAGCGGGGGGCTCCTACAATGAGCAGTTCTTC
.	TRBV4-1	TRBJ1-6	.	CASSQVVRGADSPLHF	TGCGCCAGCAGCCAAGTTGTTAGGGGCGCGGATTCACCCCTCCACTTT
TRBD2	TRBV2	TRBJ2-2	many	CASRGSGGYTGELFF	TGTGCCAGCAGGGGATCCGGGGGGTACACCGGGGAGCTGTTTTTT
TRBD2	TRBV5-4	TRBJ2-1	.	CASSLPSGKNNEQFF	TGTGCCAGCAGCTTGCCTAGCGGGAAGAACAATGAGCAGTTCTTC
TRBD1	TRBV29-1	TRBJ1-2	.	CSATGVNSNYGYTF	TGCAGCGCAACAGGGGTAAACAGTAACTATGGCTACACCTTC
.	TRBV7-2	TRBJ2-5	.	CASSFKAGPQETQYF	TGTGCCAGCAGCTTCAAAGCGGGCCCTCAAGAGACCCAGTACTTC
.	TRBV6-5	TRBJ1-1	.	CASRTLSKTEAFF	TGTGCCAGCAGGACATTATCCAAGACTGAAGCTTTCTTT
.	TRBV29-1	TRBJ2-7	once	CSVATVFYEQYF	TGCAGCGTAGCGACAGTTTTCTACGAGCAGTACTTC
.	TRBV10-1	TRBJ1-1	.	CASRGHMNTEAFF	TGCGCCAGCAGGGGACATATGAACACTGAAGCTTTCTTT
.	TRBV2	TRBJ2-1	.	CASSEAQGGEQFF	TGTGCCAGCAGTGAAGCGCAAGGTGGTGAGCAGTTCTTC
.	TRBV2	TRBJ1-2	few	CASRLQGLYGYTF	TGTGCCAGCAGATTACAAGGATTATATGGCTACACCTTC
TRBD1	TRBV29-1	TRBJ1-1	few	CSVDPQGAKGTEAFF	TGCAGCGTTGACCCCCAGGGGGCGAAAGGCACTGAAGCTTTCTTT